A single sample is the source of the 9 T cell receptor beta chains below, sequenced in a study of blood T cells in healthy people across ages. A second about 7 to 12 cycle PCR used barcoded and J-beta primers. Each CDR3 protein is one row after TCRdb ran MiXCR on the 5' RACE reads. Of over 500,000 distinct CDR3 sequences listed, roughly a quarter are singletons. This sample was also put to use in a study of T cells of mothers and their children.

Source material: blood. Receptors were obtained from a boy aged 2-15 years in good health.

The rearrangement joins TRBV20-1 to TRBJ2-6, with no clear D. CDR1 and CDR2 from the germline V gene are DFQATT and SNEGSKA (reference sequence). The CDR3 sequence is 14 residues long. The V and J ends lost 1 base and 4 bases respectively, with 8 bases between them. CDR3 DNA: TGCAGTGCTAGAGGCGATCTGGGGGCCAACGTCCTGACTTTC. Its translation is CSARGDLGANVLTF.

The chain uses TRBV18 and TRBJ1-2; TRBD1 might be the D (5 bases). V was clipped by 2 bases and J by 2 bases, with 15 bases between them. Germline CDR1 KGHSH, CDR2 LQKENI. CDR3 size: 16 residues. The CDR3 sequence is CASSPVGGMGNYGYTF. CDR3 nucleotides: TGTGCCAGCTCACCAGTCGGGGGAATGGGGAACTATGGCTACACCTTC.

The CDR3 is CASSVTGGYYGYTF. In DNA, the CDR3 is TGCGCCAGCAGCGTGACAGGGGGCTACTATGGCTACACCTTC. V and J are TRBV5-1 and TRBJ1-2; 10 positions match TRBD1. The germline gives CDR1 SGHRS, CDR2 YFSETQ. This CDR3 comprises 14 residues. V gave up 4 bases and J gave up 3 bases; unmatched junction bases: 3.

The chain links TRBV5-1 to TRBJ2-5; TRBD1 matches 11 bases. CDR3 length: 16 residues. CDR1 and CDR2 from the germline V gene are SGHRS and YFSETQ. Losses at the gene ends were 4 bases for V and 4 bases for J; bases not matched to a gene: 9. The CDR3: CASSPQWTGGAETQYF. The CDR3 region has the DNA TGCGCCAGCAGCCCCCAATGGACAGGGGGCGCAGAGACCCAGTACTTC.

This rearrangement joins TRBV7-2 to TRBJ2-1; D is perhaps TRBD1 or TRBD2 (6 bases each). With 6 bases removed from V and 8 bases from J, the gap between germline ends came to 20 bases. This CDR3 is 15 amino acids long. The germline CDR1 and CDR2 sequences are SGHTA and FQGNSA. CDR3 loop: CASRTTGGYDDEQFF. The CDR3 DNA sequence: TGTGCCAGCAGGACCACCGGGGGCTACGATGATGAGCAGTTCTTC.

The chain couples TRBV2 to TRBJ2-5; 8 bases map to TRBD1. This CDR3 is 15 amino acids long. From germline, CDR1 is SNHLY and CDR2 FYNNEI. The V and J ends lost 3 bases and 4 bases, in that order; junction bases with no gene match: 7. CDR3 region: CASSEQGAPGETQYF. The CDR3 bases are TGTGCCAGCAGTGAGCAGGGGGCGCCTGGAGAGACCCAGTACTTC.

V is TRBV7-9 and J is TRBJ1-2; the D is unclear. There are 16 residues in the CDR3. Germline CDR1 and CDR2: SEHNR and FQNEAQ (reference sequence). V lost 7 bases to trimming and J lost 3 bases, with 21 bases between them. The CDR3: CASTPSAGAFYYGYTF. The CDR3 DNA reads TGTGCCAGCACCCCCAGTGCGGGCGCTTTTTACTATGGCTACACCTTC.

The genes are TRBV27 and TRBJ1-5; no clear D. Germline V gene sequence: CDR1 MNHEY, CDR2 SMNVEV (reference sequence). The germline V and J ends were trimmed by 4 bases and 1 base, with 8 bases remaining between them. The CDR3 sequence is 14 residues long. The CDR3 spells CASSSDDSNQPQHF. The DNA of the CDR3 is TGTGCCAGCAGTTCAGACGACAGCAATCAGCCCCAGCATTTT.

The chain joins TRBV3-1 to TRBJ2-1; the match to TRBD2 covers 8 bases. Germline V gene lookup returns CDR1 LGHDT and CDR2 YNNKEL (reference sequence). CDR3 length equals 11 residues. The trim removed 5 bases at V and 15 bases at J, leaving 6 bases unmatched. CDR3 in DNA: TGTGCCAGCAGCGGGGTAGCGGGACCGTTCTTC. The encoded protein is CASSGVAGPFF.